The 16 T cell receptor beta chains listed next were all sequenced from one sample in a study of T-cell memory formation after mild COVID-19. TCRdb ran MiXCR on the 5' RACE reads and lists one entry per CDR3 protein. The repertoire includes 300,000 to 400,000 distinct CDR3 sequences, approximately 15% of them detected once, and approximately 20% sits in the top ten. The sequencing sample was made of PBMCs or a T cell subset sorted from them (not recorded which). The receptor source for this set is a man aged 18 to 35 who had mild COVID-19 (a few samples of this study predate the infection). Cell type and time point are not known.

The chain has TRBV12-3 or TRBV12-4 and TRBJ2-5; weak D call: TRBD2 (5 bases). The CDR3 runs 17 residues. The V and J ends lost 6 bases and 2 bases respectively, with 22 bases between them. The CDR3 region is CASSMLGGSPAQETQYF. For the CDR3, the DNA is TGTGCCAGCAGCATGCTAGGAGGCTCTCCCGCACAAGAGACCCAGTACTTC.

The V call is TRBV7-2, the J call TRBJ2-6, with D perhaps TRBD2 (7 bases). Germline assignment: CDR1 SGHTA and CDR2 FQGNSA. The CDR3 totals 18 residues. Trimming removed 1 base from V and 0 bases from J, with 13 bases in between. CDR3 nucleotides: TGTGCCAGCAGCTTAGGGCGGGGGCCTAGCTCTGGGGCCAACGTCCTGACTTTC. The encoded protein is CASSLGRGPSSGANVLTF.

J is TRBJ2-7 and V is TRBV5-6, with TRBD2 identical over 11 bases. V was pared by 4 bases and J by 4 bases, with 7 bases of the junction left unmatched. The germline gives CDR1 SGHDT, CDR2 YYEEEE. CDR3 size: 15 residues. The CDR3 is CASSDSGGAKYEQYV. The DNA of the CDR3 is TGTGCCAGCAGCGATAGCGGGGGGGCCAAGTACGAGCAGTACGTC.

Comments on this clonotype: A far larger clone differs by one base, so this is likely a read error. The V call is TRBV7-2, the J call TRBJ2-7; D is unclear. Germline values: CDR1 SGHTA, CDR2 FQGNSA. This CDR3 spans 11 amino acids. Here the CDR3 reads CAGSSSYEQYF. The DNA for the CDR3 is TGTGCCGGCAGCTCCTCCTACGAGCAGTACTTC.

The chain couples TRBV20-1 to TRBJ2-7; possible D gene TRBD2, 6 bases. Between the trimmed V and J ends, which lost 6 bases and 3 bases, there was a span of 15 bases. The CDR3 has 13 amino acids. Germline V gives CDR1 DFQATT, CDR2 SNEGSKA (reference sequence). CDR3 sequence reads: CSAYRGGGYEQYF. The DNA for the CDR3 is TGCAGTGCGTACCGGGGAGGCGGCTACGAGCAGTACTTC.

This clonotype appeared many times. This chain connects TRBV29-1 to TRBJ2-5, with D perhaps assigned TRBD1 or TRBD2 (6 bases each). The CDR3 length is 12 residues. Trimming took 4 bases from V and 5 from J, leaving 11 bases between them. Per germline, CDR1 SQVTM and CDR2 ANQGSEA. CDR3: CSVGVGGETQYF. CDR3 nucleotides: TGCAGCGTTGGGGTAGGGGGGGAGACCCAGTACTTC.

The chain carries TRBV11-3 and TRBJ2-1; possible D gene TRBD1, 6 bases. The CDR3 extends over 15 amino acids. Germline CDR1 and CDR2: SGHNT and YENEEA. Trimming removed 1 base at V and 7 bases at J, with 14 bases between. CDR3 in amino acids: CASSLGRAGDNEQFF. As DNA, the CDR3 is TGTGCCAGCAGCTTAGGGCGGGCAGGGGATAATGAGCAGTTCTTC.

This clonotype turned up a few times. The rearrangement links TRBV5-6 to TRBJ2-5; D is uncertain. Germline CDR1 is SGHDT and CDR2 is YYEEEE. This CDR3 contains 11 residues. V was trimmed by 5 bases and J by 4 bases, leaving 6 bases between them. The CDR3 here is CASSGVETQYF. CDR3 nucleotide sequence: TGTGCCAGCAGTGGGGTAGAGACCCAGTACTTC.

This clonotype was counted between two and nine times. This chain joins TRBV6-5 and TRBJ2-3, with 8 bases fitting TRBD2. This CDR3 contains 15 residues. Germline lookup yields CDR1 MNHEY and CDR2 SVGAGI. V lost 4 bases and J lost 1; bases outside the gene matches: 4. In DNA form, the CDR3 reads TGTGCCAGCAGTTGGTCGGGAGGGGGCACAGATACGCAGTATTTT. The encoded protein is CASSWSGGGTDTQYF.

This clonotype was observed a few times. V gene TRBV7-2 combines with J gene TRBJ2-1; tentatively, D is TRBD2 (5 bases). Germline V gene lookup returns CDR1 SGHTA and CDR2 FQGNSA. The CDR3 contains 15 residues. V was cut by 2 bases and J by 4 bases, with 12 bases left in between. This CDR3 reads CASSLTRDGYNEQFF. The CDR3 coding sequence is TGTGCCAGCAGCTTAACTAGAGATGGGTACAATGAGCAGTTCTTC.

This clonotype has just a few counts. This sequence joins TRBV6-5 and TRBJ1-3; D unclear. V was pared by 0 bases and J by 2 bases, with 11 bases between. Germline V CDR1 and CDR2: MNHEY, SVGAGI. The CDR3 consists of 16 residues. This CDR3 is CASSYSKESTGNTIYF. For the CDR3, the DNA is TGTGCCAGCAGTTACTCGAAGGAGAGCACTGGAAACACCATATATTTT.

In this sample, this clonotype turned up a few times. The chain carries TRBV6-2 or TRBV6-3 and TRBJ1-1, with D hard to call. The CDR3 covers 12 residues. Germline CDR1 reads MNHEY; CDR2 reads SVGEGT. V lost 6 bases and J lost 4, with 9 bases in between. The CDR3 sequence: CASSPTATEAFF. For the CDR3, the DNA is TGTGCCAGCAGCCCTACCGCCACTGAAGCTTTCTTT.

This sequence joins TRBV10-3 and TRBJ1-5, with 11 bases identical to TRBD1. The V and J ends lost 6 bases and 5 bases, in that order; junction bases with no gene match: 0. The CDR3 covers 13 residues. Germline V lookup: CDR1 ENHRY, CDR2 SYGVKD. DNA for the CDR3: TGTGCCATCAGGGGACAGGGGGATCAGCCCCAGCATTTT. The encoded protein is CAIRGQGDQPQHF.

V and J are TRBV6-5 and TRBJ1-1, with 10 bases identical to TRBD1. V dropped 2 bases and J dropped 8; count of bases not matched to a gene: 2. The CDR3 contains 13 residues. Germline V gene data show CDR1 as MNHEY and CDR2 as SVGAGI. Written as DNA, the CDR3 is TGTGCCAGCAGTTACCGGGACAGGGGAGAAGCTTTCTTT. Translated, it gives CASSYRDRGEAFF.

The chain is built from TRBV7-9 and TRBJ2-5; TRBD2 matches at 12 bases. This CDR3 is built from 18 residues. CDR1 and CDR2 from the germline V gene are SEHNR and FQNEAQ (reference sequence). Losses at the gene ends were 2 bases for V and 10 bases for J; bases not matched to a gene: 17. The CDR3 DNA sequence: TGTGCCAGCAGCTTATCACTAGCGGGGGGCCGCTTATCAGGCGACCAGTACTTC. The encoded protein is CASSLSLAGGRLSGDQYF. The whole variable domain, filled in from reference TRBV7-9 and TRBJ2-5, reads DTGVSQNPRHKITKRGQNVTFRCDPISEHNRLYWYRQTLGQGPEFLTYFQNEAQLEKSRLLSDRFSAERPKGSFSTLEIQRTEQGDSAMYLCASSLSLAGGRLSGDQYFGPGTRLLVL.

V usage is TRBV4-3 and J usage is TRBJ1-2; possibly TRBD1 for D (5 bases). The V end lost 1 base, the J end lost 7 bases, and 16 bases lay between the germline ends. The CDR3 is made up of 15 amino acids. CDR1 LGHNA and CDR2 YSLEER come from the germline V gene. CDR3 in DNA: TGCGCCAGCAGCCAAGCCCAGGGCCGACATACTGGCTACACCTTC. Amino acid sequence: CASSQAQGRHTGYTF.